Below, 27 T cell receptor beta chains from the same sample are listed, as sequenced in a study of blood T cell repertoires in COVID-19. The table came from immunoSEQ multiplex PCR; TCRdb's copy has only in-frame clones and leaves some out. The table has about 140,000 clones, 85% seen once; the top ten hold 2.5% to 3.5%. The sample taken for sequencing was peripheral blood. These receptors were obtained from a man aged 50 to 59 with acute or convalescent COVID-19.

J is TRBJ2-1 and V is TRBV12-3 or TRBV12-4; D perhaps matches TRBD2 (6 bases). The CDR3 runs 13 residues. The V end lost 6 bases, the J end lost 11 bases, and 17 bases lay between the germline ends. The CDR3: CASRWRETQKQFF. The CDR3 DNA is TGTGCCAGCAGGTGGAGGGAGACCCAAAAGCAGTTCTTC.

The CDR3 is CASSPGQGGSNEQFF. CDR3 nucleotides: TGTGCCAGTAGTCCGGGACAGGGGGGTAGCAATGAGCAGTTCTTC. V is TRBV19 and J is TRBJ2-1; 11 bases agree with TRBD1. Germline CDR1 reads LNHDA; CDR2 reads SQIVND (reference sequence). This CDR3 spans 15 amino acids. J was trimmed by 6 bases and V by 5 bases; bases with no gene match: 6.

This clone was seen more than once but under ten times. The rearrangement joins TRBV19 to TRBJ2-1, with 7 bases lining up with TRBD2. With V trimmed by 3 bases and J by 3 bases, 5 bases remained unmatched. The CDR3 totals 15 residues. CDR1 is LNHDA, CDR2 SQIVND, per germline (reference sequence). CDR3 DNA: TGTGCCAGTAGTATGGGTCCGGGGGGCTACAATGAGCAGTTCTTC. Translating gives CASSMGPGGYNEQFF.

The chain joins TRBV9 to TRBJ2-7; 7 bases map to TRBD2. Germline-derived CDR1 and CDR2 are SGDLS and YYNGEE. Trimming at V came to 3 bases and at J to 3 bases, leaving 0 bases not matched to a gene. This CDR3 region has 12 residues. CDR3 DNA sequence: TGTGCCAGCAGCGGGGGGGGCTACGAGCAGTACTTC. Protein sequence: CASSGGGYEQYF.

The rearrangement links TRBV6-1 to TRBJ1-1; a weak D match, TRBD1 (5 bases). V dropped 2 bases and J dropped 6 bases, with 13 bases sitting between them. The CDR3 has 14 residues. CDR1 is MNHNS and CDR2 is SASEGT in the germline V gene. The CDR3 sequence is CASSELGPGAEAFF. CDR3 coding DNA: TGTGCCAGCAGTGAACTGGGGCCTGGGGCTGAAGCTTTCTTT.

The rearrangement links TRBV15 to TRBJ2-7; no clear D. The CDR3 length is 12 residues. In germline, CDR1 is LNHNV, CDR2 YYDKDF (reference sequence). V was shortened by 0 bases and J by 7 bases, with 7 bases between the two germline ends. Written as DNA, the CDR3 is TGTGCCACCAGCAGAGATACCGGGGAGCAGTACTTC. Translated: CATSRDTGEQYF.

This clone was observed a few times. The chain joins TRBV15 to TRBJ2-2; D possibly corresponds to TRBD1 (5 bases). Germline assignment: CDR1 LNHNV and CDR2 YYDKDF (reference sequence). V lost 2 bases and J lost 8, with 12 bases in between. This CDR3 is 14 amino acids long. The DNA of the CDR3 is TGTGCCACCAGCAGACTCCAAGCAGGGGGGGAGCTGTTTTTT. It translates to CATSRLQAGGELFF.

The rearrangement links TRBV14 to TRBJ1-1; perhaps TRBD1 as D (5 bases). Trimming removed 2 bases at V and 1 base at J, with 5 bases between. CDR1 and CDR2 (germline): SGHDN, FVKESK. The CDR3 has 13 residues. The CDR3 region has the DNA TGTGCCAGCAGCCAACAGGGGAACACTGAAGCTTTCTTT. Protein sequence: CASSQQGNTEAFF. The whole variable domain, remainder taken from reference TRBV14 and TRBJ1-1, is EAGVTQFPSHSVIEKGQTVTLRCDPISGHDNLYWYRRVMGKEIKFLLHFVKESKQDESGMPNNRFLAERTGGTYSTLKVQPAELEDSGVYFCASSQQGNTEAFFGQGTRLTVV.

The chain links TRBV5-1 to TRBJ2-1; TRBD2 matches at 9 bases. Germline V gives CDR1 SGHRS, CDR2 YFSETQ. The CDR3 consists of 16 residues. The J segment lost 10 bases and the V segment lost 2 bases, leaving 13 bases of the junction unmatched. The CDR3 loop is CASSLTSGGISGEQFF. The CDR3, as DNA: TGCGCCAGCAGCTTAACAAGCGGGGGGATTTCAGGAGAGCAGTTCTTC.

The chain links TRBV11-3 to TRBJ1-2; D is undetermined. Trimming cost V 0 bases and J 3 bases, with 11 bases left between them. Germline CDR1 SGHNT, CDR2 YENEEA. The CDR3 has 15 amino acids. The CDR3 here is CASSLDQGRHYGYTF. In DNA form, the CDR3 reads TGTGCCAGCAGCTTAGATCAAGGCAGGCACTATGGCTACACCTTC.

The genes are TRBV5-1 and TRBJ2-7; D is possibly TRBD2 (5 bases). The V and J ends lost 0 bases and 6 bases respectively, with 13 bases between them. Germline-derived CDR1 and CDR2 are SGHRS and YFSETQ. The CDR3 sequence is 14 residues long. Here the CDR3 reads CASSLGHRESEQYF. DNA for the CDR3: TGCGCCAGCAGCTTGGGACACCGGGAAAGCGAGCAGTACTTC.

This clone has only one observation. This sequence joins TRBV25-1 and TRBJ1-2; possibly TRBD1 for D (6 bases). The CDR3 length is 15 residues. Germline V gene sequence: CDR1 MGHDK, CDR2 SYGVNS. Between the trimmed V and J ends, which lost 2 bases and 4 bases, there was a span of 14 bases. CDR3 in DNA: TGTGCCAGCAGTGAAGAGTGGGGGCTTAGCTATGGCTACACCTTC. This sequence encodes CASSEEWGLSYGYTF.

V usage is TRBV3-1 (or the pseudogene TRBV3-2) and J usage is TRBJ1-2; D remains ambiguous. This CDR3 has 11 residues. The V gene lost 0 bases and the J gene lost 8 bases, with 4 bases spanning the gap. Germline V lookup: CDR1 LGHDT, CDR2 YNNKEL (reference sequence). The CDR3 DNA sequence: TGTGCCAGCAGCCAAGATTCGGGCTACACCTTC. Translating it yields CASSQDSGYTF.

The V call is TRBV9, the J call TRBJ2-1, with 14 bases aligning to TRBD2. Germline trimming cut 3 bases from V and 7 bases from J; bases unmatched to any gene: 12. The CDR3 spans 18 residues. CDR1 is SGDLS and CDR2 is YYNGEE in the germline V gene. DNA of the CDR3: TGTGCCAGCAGCGGACTAGCGGGGGGGCCGATTGACCGGAATGAGCAGTTCTTC. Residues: CASSGLAGGPIDRNEQFF.

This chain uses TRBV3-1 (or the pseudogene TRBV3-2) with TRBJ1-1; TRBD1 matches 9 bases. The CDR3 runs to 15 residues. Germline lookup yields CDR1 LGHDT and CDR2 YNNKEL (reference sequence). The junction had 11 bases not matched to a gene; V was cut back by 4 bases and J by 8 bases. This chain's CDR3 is CASSPRTGEFSEAFF. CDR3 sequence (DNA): TGTGCCAGCAGCCCTCGGACAGGGGAATTTAGCGAAGCTTTCTTT.

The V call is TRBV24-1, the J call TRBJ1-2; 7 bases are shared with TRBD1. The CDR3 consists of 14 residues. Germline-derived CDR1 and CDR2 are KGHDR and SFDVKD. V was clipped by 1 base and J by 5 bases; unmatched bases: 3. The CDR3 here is CATSDLGTAYGYTF. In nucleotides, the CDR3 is TGTGCCACCAGTGATTTAGGGACAGCATATGGCTACACCTTC.

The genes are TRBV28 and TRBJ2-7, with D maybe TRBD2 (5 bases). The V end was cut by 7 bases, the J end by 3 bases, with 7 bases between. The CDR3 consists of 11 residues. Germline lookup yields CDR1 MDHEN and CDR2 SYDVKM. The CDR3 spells CASTGSYEQYF. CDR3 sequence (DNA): TGTGCCAGCACGGGGAGCTACGAGCAGTACTTC.

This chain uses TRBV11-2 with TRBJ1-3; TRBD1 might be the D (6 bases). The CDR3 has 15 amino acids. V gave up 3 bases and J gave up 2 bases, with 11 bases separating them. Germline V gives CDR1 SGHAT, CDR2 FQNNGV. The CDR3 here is CASSLGGGPGNTIYF. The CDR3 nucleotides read TGTGCCAGCAGCTTGGGGGGGGGCCCTGGAAACACCATATATTTT.

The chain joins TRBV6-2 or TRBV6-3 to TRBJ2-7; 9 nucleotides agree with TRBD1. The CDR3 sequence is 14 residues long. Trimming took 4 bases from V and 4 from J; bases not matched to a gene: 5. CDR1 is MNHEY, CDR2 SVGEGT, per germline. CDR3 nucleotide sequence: TGTGCCAGCAGTTGGGACAGGGACCCATACGAGCAGTACTTC. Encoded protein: CASSWDRDPYEQYF.

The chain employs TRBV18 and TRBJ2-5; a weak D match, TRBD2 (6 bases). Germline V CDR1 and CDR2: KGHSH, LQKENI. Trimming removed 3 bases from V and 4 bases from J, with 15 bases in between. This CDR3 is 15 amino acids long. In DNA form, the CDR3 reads TGTGCCAGCTCACCCCCCCGGGCGGAGGGAGAGACCCAGTACTTC. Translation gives CASSPPRAEGETQYF.

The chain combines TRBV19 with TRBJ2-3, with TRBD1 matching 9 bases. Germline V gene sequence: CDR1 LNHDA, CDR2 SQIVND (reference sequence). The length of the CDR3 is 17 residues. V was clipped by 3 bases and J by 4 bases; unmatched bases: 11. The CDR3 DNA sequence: TGTGCCAGTAGTATCCTCTCCGGGACAGGGTCCGCAGATACGCAGTATTTT. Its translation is CASSILSGTGSADTQYF.

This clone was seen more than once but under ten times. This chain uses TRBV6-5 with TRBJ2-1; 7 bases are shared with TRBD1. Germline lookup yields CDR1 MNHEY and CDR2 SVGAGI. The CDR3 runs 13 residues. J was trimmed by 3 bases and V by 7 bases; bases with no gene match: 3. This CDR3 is CASTRQGYNEQFF. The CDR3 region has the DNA TGTGCCAGCACTAGACAGGGCTACAATGAGCAGTTCTTC.

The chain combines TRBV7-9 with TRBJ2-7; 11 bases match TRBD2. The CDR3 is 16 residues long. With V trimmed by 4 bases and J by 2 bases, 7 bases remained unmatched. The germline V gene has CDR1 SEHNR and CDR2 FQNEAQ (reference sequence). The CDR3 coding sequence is TGTGCCAGCAGCTACCCCACTAGCGGGAGTACCTACGAGCAGTACTTC. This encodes CASSYPTSGSTYEQYF.

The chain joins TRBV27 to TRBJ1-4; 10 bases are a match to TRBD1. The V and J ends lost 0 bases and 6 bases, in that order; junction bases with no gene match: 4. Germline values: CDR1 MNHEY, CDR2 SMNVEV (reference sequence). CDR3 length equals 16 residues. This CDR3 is CASSLSTGQGDEKLFF. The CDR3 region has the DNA TGTGCCAGCAGTTTATCTACCGGACAGGGGGATGAAAAACTGTTTTTT.

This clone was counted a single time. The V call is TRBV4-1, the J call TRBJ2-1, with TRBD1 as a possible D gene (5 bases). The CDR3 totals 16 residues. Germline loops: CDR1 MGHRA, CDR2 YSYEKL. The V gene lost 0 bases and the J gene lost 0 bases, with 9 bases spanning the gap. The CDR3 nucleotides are TGCGCCAGCAGCCAAGACAGGGCTAGCTCCTACAATGAGCAGTTCTTC. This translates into CASSQDRASSYNEQFF.

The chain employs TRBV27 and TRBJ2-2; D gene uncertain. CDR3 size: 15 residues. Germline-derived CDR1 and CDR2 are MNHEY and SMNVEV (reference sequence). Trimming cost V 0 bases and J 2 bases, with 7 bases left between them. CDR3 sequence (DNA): TGTGCCAGCAGTTTATCTTGGGCCAACACCGGGGAGCTGTTTTTT. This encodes CASSLSWANTGELFF.

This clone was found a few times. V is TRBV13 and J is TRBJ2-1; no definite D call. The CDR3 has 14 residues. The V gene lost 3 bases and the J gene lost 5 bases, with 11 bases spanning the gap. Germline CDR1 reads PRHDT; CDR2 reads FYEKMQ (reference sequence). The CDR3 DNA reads TGTGCCAGCAGCTTTGGTCAGGTCAACAATGAGCAGTTCTTC. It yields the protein CASSFGQVNNEQFF.